The present TCR beta chain was sequenced within a study of PD-L1 blockade in urothelial cancer. Study-level background: Once treatment had started, blood was analyzed at 3 weeks (second dose) and again at 6 weeks. Blood yielded a median of about 140,000 T cells per sample.

Trimming took off 4 bases at V and 3 bases at J, with 13 bases between the two ends. Germline values: CDR1 SGHNT, CDR2 YYREEE (reference sequence). The CDR3 is 14 amino acids. Each PCR received spiked synthetic TCR analog templates. Libraries were prepared by immunoSEQ multiplex PCR; TCRdb keeps only in-frame clonotypes and omits some of them. The sample shows about 88,000 clones, 85% to 95% of them seen only once. Patients' urothelial carcinoma was locally advanced or metastatic. Sequencing was performed on PBMCs, taken around atezolizumab (anti-PD-L1) treatment. The V and J genes are TRBV5-4 and TRBJ1-1; TRBD1 might be the D (5 bases). The source of this sequence is a man between 60 and 75 years old with urothelial cancer. The CDR3 spells CASSARVTDTEAFF. As DNA, the CDR3 is TGTGCCAGCAGCGCCAGGGTAACTGACACTGAAGCTTTCTTT.